This TCR beta chain was obtained from a study of cytomegalovirus exposure and HLA in healthy donors. 13 Jbeta primers and 60 Vbeta primers were used for the PCR. Clones were read by immunoSEQ multiplex PCR, and TCRdb kept only the in-frame ones, dropping some. The sample yields about 160,000 clones, over 60% seen once. The V and J ends lost 8 bases and 3 bases respectively, with 11 bases between them. The germline gives CDR1 MNHEY, CDR2 SMNVEV (reference sequence). The CDR3 has 13 amino acids. The clonotype was recovered from a female donor in good health and CMV-seronegative. V and J are TRBV27 and TRBJ1-5, with TRBD1 as a possible D gene (5 bases). Sequenced: PBMCs. The CDR3 sequence is CASQRGANQPQHF. CDR3 in DNA: TGTGCCAGCCAGCGGGGCGCCAATCAGCCCCAGCATTTT.